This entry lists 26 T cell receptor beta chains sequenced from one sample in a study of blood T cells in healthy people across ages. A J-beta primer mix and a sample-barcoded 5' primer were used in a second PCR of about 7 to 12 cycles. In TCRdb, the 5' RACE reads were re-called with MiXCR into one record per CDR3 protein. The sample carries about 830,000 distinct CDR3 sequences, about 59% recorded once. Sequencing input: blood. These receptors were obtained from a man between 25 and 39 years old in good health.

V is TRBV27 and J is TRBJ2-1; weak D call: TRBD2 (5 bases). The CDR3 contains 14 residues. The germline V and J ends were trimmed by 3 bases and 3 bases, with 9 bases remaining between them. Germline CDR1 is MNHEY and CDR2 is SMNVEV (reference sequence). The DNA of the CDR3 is TGTGCCAGCAGTTTGAGGGTTTTCTACAATGAGCAGTTCTTC. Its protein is CASSLRVFYNEQFF.

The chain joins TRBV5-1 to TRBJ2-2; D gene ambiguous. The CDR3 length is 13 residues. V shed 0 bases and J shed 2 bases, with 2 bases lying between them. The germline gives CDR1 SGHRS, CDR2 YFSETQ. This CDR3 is CASSLDNTGELFF. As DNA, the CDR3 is TGCGCCAGCAGCTTGGACAACACCGGGGAGCTGTTTTTT.

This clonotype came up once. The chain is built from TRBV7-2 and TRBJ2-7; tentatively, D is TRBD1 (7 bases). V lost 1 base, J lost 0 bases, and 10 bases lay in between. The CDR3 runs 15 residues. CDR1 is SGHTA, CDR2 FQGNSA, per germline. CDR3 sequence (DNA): TGTGCCAGCAGCTTAGGGGGGGACAGCTCCTACGAGCAGTACTTC. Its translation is CASSLGGDSSYEQYF.

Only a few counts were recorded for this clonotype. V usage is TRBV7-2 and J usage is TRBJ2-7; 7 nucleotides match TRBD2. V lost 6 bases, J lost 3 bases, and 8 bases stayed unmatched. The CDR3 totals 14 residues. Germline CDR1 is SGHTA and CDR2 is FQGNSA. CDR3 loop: CASSKPTSFYEQYF. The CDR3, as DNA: TGTGCCAGCAGTAAACCGACTAGCTTCTACGAGCAGTACTTC.

For the CDR3, the DNA is TGTGCCAGCAGTTATCGGACAGGGCTTAGGTATGGCTACACCTTC. Its protein is CASSYRTGLRYGYTF. J is TRBJ1-2 and V is TRBV6-5, with 8 bases identical to TRBD1. This CDR3 has 15 amino acids. V gave up 3 bases and J gave up 5 bases; unmatched junction bases: 8. CDR1 and CDR2 (germline): MNHEY, SVGAGI.

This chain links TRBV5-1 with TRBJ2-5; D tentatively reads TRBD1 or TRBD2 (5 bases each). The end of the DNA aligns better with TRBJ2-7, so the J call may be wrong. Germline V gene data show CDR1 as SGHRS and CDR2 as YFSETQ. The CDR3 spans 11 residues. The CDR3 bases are TGCGCCAGCAACGGGGACCACGAGCAGTACTTC. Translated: CASNGDHEQYF.

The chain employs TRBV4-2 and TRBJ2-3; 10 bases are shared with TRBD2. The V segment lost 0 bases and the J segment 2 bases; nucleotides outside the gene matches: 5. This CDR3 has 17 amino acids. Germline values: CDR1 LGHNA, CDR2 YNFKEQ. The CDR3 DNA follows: TGTGCCAGCAGCCAAGATGGAGCGGGGGGGCACACAGATACGCAGTATTTT. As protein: CASSQDGAGGHTDTQYF.

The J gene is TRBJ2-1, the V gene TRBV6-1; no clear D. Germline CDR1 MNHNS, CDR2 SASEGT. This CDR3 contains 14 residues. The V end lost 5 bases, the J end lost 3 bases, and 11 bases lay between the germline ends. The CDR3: CASSLPRNYNEQFF. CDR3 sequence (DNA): TGTGCCAGCAGTCTCCCGAGAAACTACAATGAGCAGTTCTTC.

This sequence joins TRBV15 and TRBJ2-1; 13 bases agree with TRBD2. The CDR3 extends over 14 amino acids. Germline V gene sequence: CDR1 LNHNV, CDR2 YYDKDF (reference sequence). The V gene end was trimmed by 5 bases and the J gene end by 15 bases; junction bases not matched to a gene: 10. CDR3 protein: CATSYGTSGAFPFF. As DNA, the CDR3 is TGTGCCACCAGCTATGGGACTAGCGGGGCCTTTCCGTTCTTC.

In DNA, the CDR3 is TGTGCCAGCAGTTATCTGGGGGCTGAGGATACGCAGTATTTT. The encoded protein is CASSYLGAEDTQYF. The V gene is TRBV3-1, the J gene TRBJ2-3, with D perhaps matching TRBD1 (6 bases). This CDR3 has 14 amino acids. In germline, CDR1 is LGHDT, CDR2 YNNKEL (reference sequence). Deletions cut 6 bases from V and 6 bases from J, with 16 bases between.

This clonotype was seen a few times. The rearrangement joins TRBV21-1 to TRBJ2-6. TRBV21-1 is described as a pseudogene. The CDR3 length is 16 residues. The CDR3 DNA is TGTGCCAGCAGCAAAGAAGGGTACTCTGGGGCCAACGTCCTGACTTTC. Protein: CASSKEGYSGANVLTF.

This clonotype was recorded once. This CDR3 is CASSEIHRGDSNQPQHF. For the CDR3, the DNA is TGTGCCAGCAGTGAAATCCACCGGGGAGATAGCAATCAGCCCCAGCATTTT. The chain has TRBV6-1 and TRBJ1-5, with D unresolved. This CDR3 is 17 amino acids long. The germline V gene encodes CDR1 MNHNS and CDR2 SASEGT. Trimming took 2 bases from V and 0 from J, leaving 14 bases between them.

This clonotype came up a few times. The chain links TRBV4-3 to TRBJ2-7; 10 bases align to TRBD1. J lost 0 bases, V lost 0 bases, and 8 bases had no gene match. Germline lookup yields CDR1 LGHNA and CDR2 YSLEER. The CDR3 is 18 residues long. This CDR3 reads CASSQDPAGTGDSYEQYF. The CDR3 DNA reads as TGCGCCAGCAGCCAAGATCCGGCGGGGACAGGGGACTCCTACGAGCAGTACTTC.

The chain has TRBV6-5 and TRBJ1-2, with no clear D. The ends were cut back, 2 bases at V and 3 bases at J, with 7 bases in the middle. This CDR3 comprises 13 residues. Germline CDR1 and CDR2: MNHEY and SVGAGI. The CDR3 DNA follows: TGTGCCAGCAGTTACGGGAGGGACTATGGCTACACCTTC. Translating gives CASSYGRDYGYTF.

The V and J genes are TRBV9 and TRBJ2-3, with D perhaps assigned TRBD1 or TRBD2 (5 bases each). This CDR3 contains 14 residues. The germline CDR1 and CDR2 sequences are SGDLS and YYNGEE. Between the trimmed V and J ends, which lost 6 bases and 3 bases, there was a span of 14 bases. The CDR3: CASNGAIPTDTQYF. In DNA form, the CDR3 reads TGTGCCAGCAACGGGGCGATCCCTACAGATACGCAGTATTTT.

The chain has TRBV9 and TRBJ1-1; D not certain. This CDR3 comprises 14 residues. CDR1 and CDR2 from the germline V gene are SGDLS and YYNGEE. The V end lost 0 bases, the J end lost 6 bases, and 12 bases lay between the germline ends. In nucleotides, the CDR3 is TGTGCCAGCAGCGTAGGACCGGGAAGGGCTGAAGCTTTCTTT. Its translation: CASSVGPGRAEAFF. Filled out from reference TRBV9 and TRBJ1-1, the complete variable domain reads DSGVTQTPKHLITATGQRVTLRCSPRSGDLSVYWYQQSLDQGLQFLIQYYNGEERAKGNILERFSAQQFPDLHSELNLSSLELGDSALYFCASSVGPGRAEAFFGQGTRLTVV.

The CDR3 loop reads CASSQDKGQGIPYEQYF. CDR3 nucleotide sequence: TGTGCCAGCAGCCAAGATAAGGGACAGGGGATACCCTACGAGCAGTACTTC. The chain links TRBV4-2 to TRBJ2-4; 10 nucleotides agree with TRBD1. The J call is in doubt because the DNA end fits TRBJ2-7 better. The germline gives CDR1 LGHNA, CDR2 YNFKEQ. This CDR3 is built from 17 residues.

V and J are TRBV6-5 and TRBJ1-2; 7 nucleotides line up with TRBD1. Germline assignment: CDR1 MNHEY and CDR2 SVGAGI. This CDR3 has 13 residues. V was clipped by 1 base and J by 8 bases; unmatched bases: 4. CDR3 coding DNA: TGTGCCAGCAGTTACTACGGACAGGAAGGCTACACCTTC. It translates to CASSYYGQEGYTF.

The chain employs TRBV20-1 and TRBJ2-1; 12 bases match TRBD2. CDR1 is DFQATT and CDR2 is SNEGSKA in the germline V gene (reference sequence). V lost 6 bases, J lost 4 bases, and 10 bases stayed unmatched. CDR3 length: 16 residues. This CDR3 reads CSAILGLAGIYNEQFF. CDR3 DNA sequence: TGCAGTGCAATACTCGGACTAGCGGGGATTTACAATGAGCAGTTCTTC.

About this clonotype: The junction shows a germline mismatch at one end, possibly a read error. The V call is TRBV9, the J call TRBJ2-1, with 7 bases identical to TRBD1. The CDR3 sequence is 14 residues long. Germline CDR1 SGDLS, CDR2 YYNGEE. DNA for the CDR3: TGTGCCAGCAGCGTCGGGACAGCCTACAGTGAGCAGTTCTTC. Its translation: CASSVGTAYSEQFF.

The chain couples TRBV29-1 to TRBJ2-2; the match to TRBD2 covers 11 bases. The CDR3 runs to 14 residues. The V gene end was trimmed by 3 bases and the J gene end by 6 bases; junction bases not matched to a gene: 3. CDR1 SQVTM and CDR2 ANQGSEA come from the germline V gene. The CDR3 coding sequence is TGCAGCGTTGACCTTAGCGGGGGGGCCGGGGAGCTGTTTTTT. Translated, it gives CSVDLSGGAGELFF.

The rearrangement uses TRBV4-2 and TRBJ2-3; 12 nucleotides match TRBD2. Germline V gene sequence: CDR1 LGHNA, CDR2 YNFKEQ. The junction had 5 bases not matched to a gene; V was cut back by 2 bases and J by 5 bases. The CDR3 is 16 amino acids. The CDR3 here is CASSQPSGGAIDTQYF. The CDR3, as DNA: TGTGCCAGCAGCCAACCTAGCGGGGGGGCAATAGATACGCAGTATTTT.

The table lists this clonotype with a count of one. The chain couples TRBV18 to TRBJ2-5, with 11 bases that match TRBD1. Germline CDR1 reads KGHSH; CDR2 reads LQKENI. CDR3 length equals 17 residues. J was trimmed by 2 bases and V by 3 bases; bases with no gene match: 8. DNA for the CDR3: TGTGCCAGCTCACCCTCCGGACAGGGGGCCAATCAAGAGACCCAGTACTTC. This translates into CASSPSGQGANQETQYF.

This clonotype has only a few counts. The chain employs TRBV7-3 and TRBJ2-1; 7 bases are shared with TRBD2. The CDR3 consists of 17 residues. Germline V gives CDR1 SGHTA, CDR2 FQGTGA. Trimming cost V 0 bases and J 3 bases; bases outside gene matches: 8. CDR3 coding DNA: TGTGCCAGCAGCTTAACATCGGGCGGGGGAATCTACAATGAGCAGTTCTTC. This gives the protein CASSLTSGGGIYNEQFF. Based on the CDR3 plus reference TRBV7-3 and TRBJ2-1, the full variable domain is GAGVSQTPSNKVTEKGKYVELRCDPISGHTALYWYRQSLGQGPEFLIYFQGTGAADDSGLPNDRFFAVRPEGSVSTLKIQRTERGDSAVYLCASSLTSGGGIYNEQFFGPGTRLTVL.

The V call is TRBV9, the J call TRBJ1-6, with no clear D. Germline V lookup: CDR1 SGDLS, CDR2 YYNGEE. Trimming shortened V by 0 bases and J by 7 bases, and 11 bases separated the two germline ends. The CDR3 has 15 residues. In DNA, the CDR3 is TGTGCCAGCAGCGTAGGTGGGGAGATGAATTCACCCCTCCACTTT. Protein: CASSVGGEMNSPLHF.

The CDR3 protein is CASSLGGKEGYTF. The CDR3 nucleotides read TGTGCCAGCAGTCTCGGGGGGAAAGAAGGCTACACCTTC. The chain combines TRBV6-1 with TRBJ1-2, with D perhaps matching TRBD1 (5 bases). Per germline, CDR1 MNHNS and CDR2 SASEGT. V was shortened by 5 bases and J by 8 bases, with 15 bases between the two germline ends. The CDR3 sequence is 13 residues long.